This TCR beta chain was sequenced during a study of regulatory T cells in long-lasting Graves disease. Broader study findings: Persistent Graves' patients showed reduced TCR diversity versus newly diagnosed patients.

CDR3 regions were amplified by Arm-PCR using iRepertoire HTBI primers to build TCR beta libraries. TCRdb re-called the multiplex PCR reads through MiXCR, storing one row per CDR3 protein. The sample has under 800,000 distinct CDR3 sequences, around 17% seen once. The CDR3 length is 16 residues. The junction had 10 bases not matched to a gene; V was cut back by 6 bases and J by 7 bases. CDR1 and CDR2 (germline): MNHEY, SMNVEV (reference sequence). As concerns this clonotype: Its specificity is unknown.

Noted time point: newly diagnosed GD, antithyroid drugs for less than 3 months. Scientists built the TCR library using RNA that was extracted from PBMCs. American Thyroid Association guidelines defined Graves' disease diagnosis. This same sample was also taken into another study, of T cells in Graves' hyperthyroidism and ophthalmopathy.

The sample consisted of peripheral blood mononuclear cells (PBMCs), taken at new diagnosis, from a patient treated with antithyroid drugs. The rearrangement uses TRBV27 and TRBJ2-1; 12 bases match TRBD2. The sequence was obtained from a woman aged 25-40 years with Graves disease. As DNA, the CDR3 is TGTGCCAGCAGCACGACCGGGACTAGCGGGTGGAATGAGCAGTTCTTC. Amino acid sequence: CASSTTGTSGWNEQFF.